The clone carrying this T cell receptor (beta chain) was seen just once. The antigen remains undetermined. The data originate from a study of vaccination and CD4 T cells after COVID-19. The germline V gene encodes CDR1 SGHNT and CDR2 YYREEE (reference sequence). V was clipped by 4 bases and J by 4 bases, with 9 bases between them. This CDR3 spans 13 amino acids. Sequencing of cultured CD4+ T cell DNA used the Oncomine TCR Beta short-read assay. TCRdb reprocessed the PCR reads via MiXCR and lists one record per CDR3 protein. The sample lists 10,000 to 15,000 distinct CDR3 sequences; 44% were seen once. The treatment: roughly ten-day PBMC culture with coronavirus spike peptide pools or control peptides (ViraFEST assay). IL-2 at around 10 IU/ml and peptide pools at roughly 10 ug/ml were added to PBMCs cultured at a few million per well. At days 3 and 7, half the medium was exchanged for fresh IL-2 medium.

The TCR originated in a human donor with COVID-19. The sequencing sample was made of cultured CD4+ T cells from blood. The chain has TRBV5-4 and TRBJ2-4; D gene ambiguous. Here the CDR3 DNA reads TGTGCCAGCAGCCCTGACCCGAAAAACATTCAGTACTTC. This encodes CASSPDPKNIQYF.